Following are 23 T cell receptor beta chains from one sample sequenced in a study of blood T cell repertoires in COVID-19 (dated by TCRdb to 2019 to 2021). Libraries were made using the immunoSEQ multiplex PCR assay. TCRdb stores this immuneACCESS table with in-frame sequences only. Part of the clones is absent; in the studies checked, under half of the shortfall reflects unresolved V genes, and no reason is known for the rest. This sample comprises about 150,000 clones, 84% of them detected only once. The ten largest clones represent under 2.5% of the sample. Sequencing input: peripheral blood. These TCRs come from a man between 65 and 80 years old with acute or convalescent COVID-19.

This clone was seen only once. The chain couples TRBV19 to TRBJ2-1; 10 nucleotides line up with TRBD2. CDR1 and CDR2 (germline): LNHDA, SQIVND (reference sequence). The CDR3 consists of 16 residues. V lost 6 bases and J lost 9; bases outside the gene matches: 14. CDR3 nucleotide sequence: TGTGCCAGTAGGGAGTTAGCGGGAGGCTTTAGGAGTGAGCAGTTCTTC. This translates into CASRELAGGFRSEQFF. The full variable domain, its missing parts supplied by reference TRBV19 and TRBJ2-1, is DGGITQSPKYLFRKEGQNVTLSCEQNLNHDAMYWYRQDPGQGLRLIYYSQIVNDFQKGDIAEGYSVSREKKESFPLTVTSAQKNPTAFYLCASRELAGGFRSEQFFGPGTRLTVL.

The chain is built from TRBV28 and TRBJ1-5; 8 nucleotides align to TRBD1. This CDR3 has 16 amino acids. Germline V gene data show CDR1 as MDHEN and CDR2 as SYDVKM. Losses at the gene ends were 6 bases for V and 2 bases for J; bases not matched to a gene: 9. In DNA, the CDR3 is TGTGCCAGCAGGGAGGGCCAGGGGGCTGGCAATCAGCCCCAGCATTTT. It specifies CASREGQGAGNQPQHF.

In its sample, this clone was seen once. The J gene is TRBJ1-6, the V gene TRBV21-1; the table names TRBD1, a call not compared with the DNA. TRBV21-1 is an annotated pseudogene. This CDR3 spans 14 amino acids. In DNA form, the CDR3 reads TGTGCCAGCAGCCACCGACAGGGTCGGGCACCCCTCCACTTT. Protein product: CASSHRQGRAPLHF.

The chain combines TRBV7-9 with TRBJ1-3; tentatively, D is TRBD1 (5 bases). V dropped 5 bases and J dropped 0 bases, with 8 bases sitting between them. Germline lookup yields CDR1 SEHNR and CDR2 FQNEAQ (reference sequence). The CDR3 has 14 residues. The chain's CDR3 is CASSTDSSGNTIYF. The CDR3 DNA follows: TGTGCCAGCAGCACAGACAGCTCTGGAAACACCATATATTTT.

This chain connects TRBV19 to TRBJ1-1; maybe TRBD1 (6 bases). The CDR3 covers 13 residues. Deletions cut 1 base from V and 4 bases from J, with 7 bases between. Germline loops: CDR1 LNHDA, CDR2 SQIVND (reference sequence). The DNA of the CDR3 is TGTGCCAGTAGTATAGTAGGGGGCACTGAAGCTTTCTTT. It encodes CASSIVGGTEAFF.

The chain employs TRBV7-9 and TRBJ1-1, with 7 bases lining up with TRBD1. The CDR3 is made up of 17 amino acids. Germline values: CDR1 SEHNR, CDR2 FQNEAQ (reference sequence). Trimming took 3 bases from V and 1 from J; bases not matched to a gene: 11. CDR3 protein: CASSFEGQTNSNTEAFF. The CDR3 coding sequence is TGTGCCAGCAGCTTTGAGGGACAGACAAACTCGAACACTGAAGCTTTCTTT.

This chain links TRBV11-2 with TRBJ2-1; 12 nucleotides line up with TRBD2. V lost 4 bases to trimming and J lost 0 bases; unmatched junction nucleotides: 10. CDR3 size: 19 residues. In germline, CDR1 is SGHAT, CDR2 FQNNGV. The CDR3 here is CASSSRLAGALNSYNEQFF. In DNA, the CDR3 is TGTGCCAGCAGCTCAAGACTAGCGGGAGCTCTAAACTCCTACAATGAGCAGTTCTTC.

The rearrangement joins TRBV6-1 to TRBJ1-2; D remains ambiguous. The CDR3 runs to 15 residues. Between the trimmed V and J ends, which lost 2 bases and 5 bases, there was a span of 15 bases. In germline, CDR1 is MNHNS, CDR2 SASEGT. CDR3 bases: TGTGCCAGCAGTGAACAAGTCAGGAAGATTTATGGCTACACCTTC. Translated, it gives CASSEQVRKIYGYTF.

This chain links TRBV15 with TRBJ2-6; D perhaps matches TRBD2 (5 bases). The CDR3 loop spans 17 amino acids. CDR1 is LNHNV, CDR2 YYDKDF, per germline (reference sequence). V was pared by 6 bases and J by 2 bases, with 17 bases between. CDR3 nucleotide sequence: TGTGCCACCAGTAGCCCCCGGGGTAGGGCTGGGGCCAACGTCCTGACTTTC. It codes for CATSSPRGRAGANVLTF.

This chain joins TRBV28 and TRBJ2-1; a weak D match, TRBD2 (6 bases). V dropped 6 bases and J dropped 4 bases, with 13 bases sitting between them. The CDR3 runs 14 residues. CDR1 and CDR2 (germline): MDHEN, SYDVKM. The CDR3 nucleotides read TGTGCCAGCAGAATGGGGGGATTGTACAATGAGCAGTTCTTC. Translating gives CASRMGGLYNEQFF.

This clone was observed once. The same CDR3 is also encoded by other DNA sequences in this sample. The chain uses TRBV3-1 (or the pseudogene TRBV3-2) and TRBJ1-2; a possible D gene is TRBD1 (5 bases). The germline gives CDR1 LGHDT, CDR2 YNNKEL (reference sequence). Trimming shortened V by 1 base and J by 3 bases, and 9 bases separated the two germline ends. This CDR3 has 14 residues. CDR3 in amino acids: CASSQVPGDYGYTF. CDR3 in DNA: TGTGCCAGCAGCCAAGTGCCGGGGGACTATGGCTACACCTTC.

The V gene is TRBV28, the J gene TRBJ2-3, with TRBD2 matching over 10 bases. CDR1 is MDHEN and CDR2 is SYDVKM in the germline V gene. V lost 3 bases and J lost 4; bases outside the gene matches: 7. The CDR3 is made up of 16 amino acids. In DNA, the CDR3 is TGTGCCAGCAGTTTGAGCGGGAGGGGGGGACCAGATACGCAGTATTTT. Amino acids: CASSLSGRGGPDTQYF.

The chain has TRBV5-1 and TRBJ2-2, with 14 bases that match TRBD2. The CDR3 has 18 residues. V lost 1 base, J lost 2 bases, and 4 bases stayed unmatched. From germline, CDR1 is SGHRS and CDR2 YFSETQ. CDR3 protein: CASSLKGLAGDNTGELFF. The CDR3 region has the DNA TGCGCCAGCAGCTTGAAGGGACTAGCGGGGGACAACACCGGGGAGCTGTTTTTT.

This chain joins TRBV29-1 and TRBJ2-2; a weak D match, TRBD1 (5 bases). V lost 4 bases and J lost 4, with 16 bases in between. CDR1 SQVTM and CDR2 ANQGSEA come from the germline V gene. CDR3 length equals 15 residues. CDR3 region: CSVARQGLGTGELFF. The CDR3, as DNA: TGCAGCGTTGCCAGGCAGGGCTTGGGCACCGGGGAGCTGTTTTTT.

V gene TRBV30 combines with J gene TRBJ1-4; no clear D gene. The ends were cut back, 2 bases at V and 5 bases at J, with 9 bases in the middle. Germline V lookup: CDR1 GTSNPN, CDR2 SVGIG (reference sequence). The CDR3 runs 13 residues. CDR3: CAWSPSANEKLFF. As DNA, the CDR3 is TGTGCCTGGAGTCCCTCTGCGAATGAAAAACTGTTTTTT.

The V and J genes are TRBV6-1 and TRBJ2-5, with TRBD1 matching over 8 bases. CDR3 length equals 16 residues. Trimming cost V 2 bases and J 1 base; bases outside gene matches: 6. CDR1 is MNHNS, CDR2 SASEGT, per germline. CDR3 nucleotides: TGTGCCAGCAGTGAAAGGGACAGGACTACCCAAGAGACCCAGTACTTC. It yields the protein CASSERDRTTQETQYF.

A word on this clone: A much bigger clone sits one base away, suggesting this may be a read error. The chain carries TRBV19 and TRBJ1-2, with 9 bases that match TRBD1. Germline CDR1 and CDR2: LNHDA and SQIVND (reference sequence). The CDR3 consists of 11 residues. Trimming at V came to 10 bases and at J to 6 bases, leaving 3 bases not matched to a gene. DNA of the CDR3: TGTGCCACCAGGACAGGGGATGGCTACACCTTC. Amino acid sequence: CATRTGDGYTF.

This clone was seen ten or more times. The chain recombines TRBV5-1 with TRBJ1-2; D ambiguous. CDR1 and CDR2 (germline): SGHRS, YFSETQ. The ends were cut back, 1 base at V and 4 bases at J, with 8 bases in the middle. This CDR3 spans 13 amino acids. CDR3 protein: CASSLYSLYGYTF. CDR3 bases: TGCGCCAGCAGCTTGTACAGTCTCTATGGCTACACCTTC.

The chain combines TRBV10-3 with TRBJ2-2; D remains unclear. The germline gives CDR1 ENHRY, CDR2 SYGVKD. This CDR3 has 11 amino acids. Deletions cut 5 bases from V and 4 bases from J, with 2 bases between. The CDR3 DNA follows: TGTGCCATCAGTCTCACCGGGGAGCTGTTTTTT. Its protein is CAISLTGELFF.

The chain is built from TRBV27 and TRBJ1-1, with 7 bases lining up with TRBD1. V was clipped by 5 bases and J by 1 base; unmatched bases: 16. CDR1 and CDR2 from the germline V gene are MNHEY and SMNVEV (reference sequence). The CDR3 has 18 amino acids. The CDR3 reads CASSPSRQGSSGNTEAFF. Here the CDR3 DNA reads TGTGCCAGCAGTCCATCCCGACAGGGAAGCTCTGGGAACACTGAAGCTTTCTTT.

The CDR3, as DNA: TGTGCCACCGCGCCGCCGCAGGGGCCCTCCTACGAGCAGTACTTC. Residues: CATAPPQGPSYEQYF. This chain uses TRBV21-1 with TRBJ2-7; the table's D call, TRBD1, was not checked against the DNA. TRBV21-1 is shown as a pseudogene. There are 15 residues in the CDR3.

The rearrangement joins TRBV6-5 to TRBJ1-2, with TRBD1 as a possible D gene (5 bases). Trimming left V 5 bases short and J 2 bases short, with 9 bases between. Looked up from germline, CDR1 is MNHEY and CDR2 is SVGAGI. The CDR3 is made up of 13 amino acids. CDR3: CASSPRGNYGYTF. The CDR3 nucleotides are TGTGCCAGCAGTCCTCGGGGGAACTATGGCTACACCTTC.

J is TRBJ2-7 and V is TRBV5-1; 7 bases agree with TRBD2. From germline, CDR1 is SGHRS and CDR2 YFSETQ. Germline trimming cut 3 bases from V and 3 bases from J; bases unmatched to any gene: 6. This CDR3 has 14 residues. This CDR3 is CASSYGGSLYEQYF. DNA of the CDR3: TGCGCCAGCAGCTATGGCGGGAGTCTCTACGAGCAGTACTTC.